Each of the 5 T cell receptor beta chains below was sequenced from the same sample in a study of blood T cell repertoires in COVID-19. Here immunoSEQ multiplex PCR was the method, and the copy in TCRdb shows in-frame clones only, minus some. In the table there are under 200,000 clones, approximately 91% of which are singletons. The sequencing input was peripheral blood. These receptors originate from a man between 18 and 29 years old with acute or convalescent COVID-19.

This chain uses TRBV9 with TRBJ2-1; no reliable D call. The germline CDR1 and CDR2 sequences are SGDLS and YYNGEE. This CDR3 has 15 amino acids. Trimming stripped 0 bases from V and 0 bases from J, with 7 bases between. CDR3 sequence reads: CASSVDASSYNEQFF. CDR3 sequence (DNA): TGTGCCAGCAGCGTAGACGCGAGCTCCTACAATGAGCAGTTCTTC.

V usage is TRBV7-8 and J usage is TRBJ2-3, with 9 bases identical to TRBD2. The CDR3 length is 21 residues. V lost 1 base, J lost 6 bases, and 23 bases stayed unmatched. CDR1 is SGHVS and CDR2 is FQNEAQ in the germline V gene. This chain's CDR3 is CASSLVRPGLAGPTGGDTQYF. The CDR3 coding sequence is TGTGCCAGCAGCTTAGTTCGTCCAGGGCTAGCGGGACCCACGGGAGGGGATACGCAGTATTTT. The whole variable domain, filled in from reference TRBV7-8 and TRBJ2-3, reads GAGVSQSPRYKVAKRGQDVALRCDPISGHVSLFWYQQALGQGPEFLTYFQNEAQLDKSGLPSDRFFAERPEGSVSTLKIQRTQQEDSAVYLCASSLVRPGLAGPTGGDTQYFGPGTRLTVL.

The J gene is TRBJ1-2, the V gene TRBV6-1; no clear D gene. The V gene's germline CDR1 is MNHNS and CDR2 SASEGT. The CDR3 is made up of 11 amino acids. V was shortened by 2 bases and J by 8 bases, with 6 bases between the two germline ends. CDR3 sequence (DNA): TGTGCCAGCAGTGAAATAGAGGGCTACACCTTC. Encoded protein: CASSEIEGYTF.

This clone has a single count. The chain carries TRBV11-2 and TRBJ2-7, with D tentatively TRBD1 (6 bases). The CDR3 is 15 amino acids. Trimming cost V 5 bases and J 5 bases, with 19 bases left between them. Germline V gives CDR1 SGHAT, CDR2 FQNNGV. The CDR3, as DNA: TGTGCCAGCAGCCTGGGAAGGGGGTTAAGGGACGAGCAGTACTTC. Its protein product is CASSLGRGLRDEQYF.

The V and J genes are TRBV13 and TRBJ1-6; 7 bases fit TRBD1. Trimming at V came to 2 bases and at J to 4 bases, leaving 2 bases not matched to a gene. The CDR3 consists of 15 residues. Per the germline V gene, CDR1 is PRHDT and CDR2 is FYEKMQ (reference sequence). CDR3 amino acids: CASSLFRGYNSPLHF. In nucleotides, the CDR3 is TGTGCCAGCAGCTTATTCAGGGGGTATAATTCACCCCTCCACTTT.